The 30 T cell receptor beta chains listed next were all sequenced from one sample in a study of cytomegalovirus exposure and HLA in healthy donors. Vbeta (60) and Jbeta (13) primers were used in the PCR. Sequencing used immunoSEQ multiplex PCR; TCRdb keeps in-frame clones, though not all of them. Here the sample spans over 150,000 clones, 70% to 75% being singletons. Sequencing was done on a sample of PBMCs. The source of these receptors is a male donor in good health and CMV-seronegative.

Comment on this clone: Other DNA sequences in this sample translate to the same CDR3. This chain joins TRBV7-3 and TRBJ2-3; possible D gene TRBD1, 6 bases. The CDR3 length is 15 residues. Germline V gene sequence: CDR1 SGHTA, CDR2 FQGTGA. Deletions cut 5 bases from V and 2 bases from J, with 14 bases between. The CDR3 DNA reads TGTGCCAGCAGCCTCAGGGGCGGATCCACAGATACGCAGTATTTT. It encodes CASSLRGGSTDTQYF.

The chain couples TRBV30 to TRBJ1-5; 7 bases are a match to TRBD1. This CDR3 region has 14 residues. The J segment lost 5 bases and the V segment lost 3 bases, leaving 7 bases of the junction unmatched. Per germline, CDR1 GTSNPN and CDR2 SVGIG (reference sequence). CDR3 sequence reads: CAWSVEGAYQPQHF. For the CDR3, the DNA is TGTGCCTGGAGCGTAGAGGGGGCCTATCAGCCCCAGCATTTT.

V gene TRBV9 combines with J gene TRBJ1-5, with 8 bases identical to TRBD1. Losses at the gene ends were 4 bases for V and 6 bases for J; bases not matched to a gene: 9. CDR3 size: 15 residues. Germline assignment: CDR1 SGDLS and CDR2 YYNGEE. The CDR3 DNA sequence: TGTGCCAGCAGCCCAAGGACAGGGACGGGTCAGCCCCAGCATTTT. Protein product: CASSPRTGTGQPQHF.

The genes are TRBV7-9 and TRBJ1-5; no clear D. The CDR3 contains 12 residues. Between the trimmed V and J ends, which lost 1 base and 6 bases, there was a span of 4 bases. Germline values: CDR1 SEHNR, CDR2 FQNEAQ (reference sequence). This chain's CDR3 is CASSLVAQPQHF. In nucleotides, the CDR3 is TGTGCCAGCAGCTTAGTGGCTCAGCCCCAGCATTTT.

The chain couples TRBV15 to TRBJ2-1, with TRBD2 matching 8 bases. The CDR3 covers 15 residues. From germline, CDR1 is LNHNV and CDR2 YYDKDF (reference sequence). Trimming removed 1 base from V and 9 bases from J; junction bases left unmatched: 8. The CDR3 loop is CATSRAGGGVGEQFF. CDR3 in DNA: TGTGCCACCAGCAGAGCCGGGGGGGGCGTCGGTGAGCAGTTCTTC.

The chain joins TRBV6-5 to TRBJ1-5; a possible D gene is TRBD1 (5 bases). CDR3 length equals 13 residues. V lost 5 bases, J lost 9 bases, and 14 bases lay in between. Germline assignment: CDR1 MNHEY and CDR2 SVGAGI. For the CDR3, the DNA is TGTGCCAGCAGTCAACAGGCCCAGGGGCCCCAGCATTTT. Amino acids: CASSQQAQGPQHF.

A single count supports this clone. The rearrangement uses TRBV30 and TRBJ2-5; 7 bases match TRBD1. Germline V gene lookup returns CDR1 GTSNPN and CDR2 SVGIG (reference sequence). V shed 5 bases, J shed 5 bases, and the junction held 14 bases outside the gene matches. The CDR3 is 15 amino acids. CDR3 sequence (DNA): TGTGCCTGGGACCCTACAGGGGTACGAGGGGAGACCCAGTACTTC. It specifies CAWDPTGVRGETQYF.

The V gene is TRBV27, the J gene TRBJ1-2; 7 bases agree with TRBD1. J was trimmed by 0 bases and V by 8 bases; bases with no gene match: 6. The CDR3 runs to 14 residues. Germline CDR1 MNHEY, CDR2 SMNVEV (reference sequence). This CDR3 is CASSHRGANYGYTF. CDR3 sequence (DNA): TGTGCCAGCTCTCACAGGGGAGCTAACTATGGCTACACCTTC.

This chain uses TRBV6-1 with TRBJ1-2, with 7 bases that match TRBD1. Losses at the gene ends were 1 base for V and 8 bases for J; bases not matched to a gene: 16. This CDR3 contains 17 residues. Germline V gene sequence: CDR1 MNHNS, CDR2 SASEGT. This CDR3 reads CASSEGGSRGRNDGYTF. CDR3 DNA: TGTGCCAGCAGTGAAGGGGGGTCTAGGGGGCGCAACGACGGCTACACCTTC.

The chain has TRBV5-5 and TRBJ2-2; 11 nucleotides align to TRBD1. There are 15 residues in the CDR3. After removal of 2 bases from V and 7 bases from J, the junction contained 4 bases not matched to a gene. Germline V CDR1 and CDR2: SGHKS, YYEKEE (reference sequence). The CDR3 coding sequence is TGTGCCAGCAGCTTCCGGGACAGGGGGAGCGGGGAGCTGTTTTTT. The encoded protein is CASSFRDRGSGELFF.

Regarding this clone: This sample includes further DNA sequences coding for the same CDR3. The V and J genes are TRBV5-4 and TRBJ1-5; no definite D call. Germline V CDR1 and CDR2: SGHNT, YYREEE (reference sequence). Trimming took 0 bases from V and 5 from J, leaving 3 bases between them. There are 12 residues in the CDR3. DNA of the CDR3: TGTGCCAGCAGCTTGGGCGATCAGCCCCAGCATTTT. Protein: CASSLGDQPQHF.

The chain carries TRBV4-3 and TRBJ2-1; D gene ambiguous. The CDR3 covers 15 residues. Trimming took off 1 base at V and 0 bases at J, with 7 bases between the two ends. Germline V gives CDR1 LGHNA, CDR2 YSLEER. Here the CDR3 reads CASSQGSVSYNEQFF. The DNA for the CDR3 is TGCGCCAGCAGCCAAGGGTCAGTCTCCTACAATGAGCAGTTCTTC.

The genes are TRBV7-2 and TRBJ2-1; TRBD1 matches 8 bases. Germline CDR1 is SGHTA and CDR2 is FQGNSA. Trimming at V came to 0 bases and at J to 6 bases, leaving 13 bases not matched to a gene. The CDR3 totals 18 residues. CDR3 protein: CASSLASQGRRGLNEQFF. The CDR3 region has the DNA TGTGCCAGCAGCTTAGCCTCCCAAGGTCGCAGGGGGCTCAATGAGCAGTTCTTC.

On this clone: An end of the junction does not agree with germline; a read error may underlie this. The chain is built from TRBV11-2 and TRBJ2-7; possibly TRBD2 for D (5 bases). The length of the CDR3 is 16 residues. Germline values: CDR1 SGHAT, CDR2 FQNNGV. The CDR3 loop is CDSSPPAAVSSYEQYF. Here the CDR3 DNA reads TGTGACAGCAGCCCGCCCGCAGCGGTGAGCTCCTACGAGCAGTACTTC.

Here the CDR3 reads CASSLIAPREQFF. The CDR3 bases are TGCGCCAGCAGCTTGATTGCCCCGAGGGAGCAGTTCTTC. The chain carries TRBV5-1 and TRBJ2-1; D gene uncertain. The CDR3 runs 13 residues. V gave up 1 base and J gave up 10 bases, with 12 bases separating them. In germline, CDR1 is SGHRS, CDR2 YFSETQ.

J is TRBJ1-5 and V is TRBV5-1, with D possibly TRBD1 on 6 matching bases. This CDR3 contains 14 residues. V gave up 2 bases and J gave up 5 bases, with 11 bases separating them. Germline V gene sequence: CDR1 SGHRS, CDR2 YFSETQ. CDR3 sequence: CASSLQGGDQPQHF. CDR3 nucleotide sequence: TGCGCCAGCAGCTTACAGGGCGGCGATCAGCCCCAGCATTTT. Based on the CDR3 plus reference TRBV5-1 and TRBJ1-5, the full variable domain is KAGVTQTPRYLIKTRGQQVTLSCSPISGHRSVSWYQQTPGQGLQFLFEYFSETQRNKGNFPGRFSGRQFSNSRSEMNVSTLELGDSALYLCASSLQGGDQPQHFGDGTRLSIL.

The CDR3 spells CASSPDNFYEQYF. The DNA of the CDR3 is TGTGCCAGCAGTCCCGACAACTTCTACGAGCAGTACTTC. The J gene is TRBJ2-5, the V gene TRBV7-6; D unclear. The end of the DNA aligns better with TRBJ2-7, so the J call may be wrong. The CDR3 contains 13 residues. Germline CDR1 reads SGHVS; CDR2 reads FNYEAQ.

As for this clone: This sample also contains other DNA sequences that code for the same CDR3. The V and J genes are TRBV9 and TRBJ2-1; D gene ambiguous. In germline, CDR1 is SGDLS, CDR2 YYNGEE. With 0 bases removed from V and 5 bases from J, the gap between germline ends came to 3 bases. The CDR3 has 12 amino acids. This CDR3 is CASSVADNEQFF. CDR3 sequence (DNA): TGTGCCAGCAGCGTAGCGGACAATGAGCAGTTCTTC.

This sequence joins TRBV28 and TRBJ1-5; D may be TRBD1 (6 bases). Germline assignment: CDR1 MDHEN and CDR2 SYDVKM. Between the trimmed V and J ends, which lost 6 bases and 3 bases, there was a span of 15 bases. This CDR3 is built from 15 residues. CDR3 sequence (DNA): TGTGCCAGCAGCCCACAGGGTAGGAACAATCAGCCCCAGCATTTT. Its translation: CASSPQGRNNQPQHF.

This chain connects TRBV6-5 to TRBJ2-2; maybe TRBD2 (5 bases). Per the germline V gene, CDR1 is MNHEY and CDR2 is SVGAGI. CDR3 size: 13 residues. V was cut by 8 bases and J by 2 bases, with 9 bases left in between. The CDR3 DNA is TGTGCCAGCTATGGGAGTAACACCGGGGAGCTGTTTTTT. This gives the protein CASYGSNTGELFF.

This clone was counted between two and nine times. The rearrangement joins TRBV5-6 to TRBJ1-2, with 8 positions matching TRBD1. Germline V gives CDR1 SGHDT, CDR2 YYEEEE. This CDR3 comprises 15 residues. Unmatched junction bases numbered 5, after V lost 0 bases and J lost 4 bases. The CDR3 DNA reads TGTGCCAGCAGCTTGGACGGACAGGGTTTCTATGGCTACACCTTC. Translation: CASSLDGQGFYGYTF.

CDR3 in amino acids: CASSQRLPGTGNSPLHF. In DNA, the CDR3 is TGCGCCAGCAGCCAACGACTCCCCGGGACAGGAAATTCACCCCTCCACTTT. The chain has TRBV4-1 and TRBJ1-6, with 8 bases lining up with TRBD1. The germline V gene encodes CDR1 MGHRA and CDR2 YSYEKL. Trimming removed 2 bases from V and 7 bases from J; junction bases left unmatched: 10. The CDR3 extends over 17 amino acids.

The rearrangement links TRBV6-6 to TRBJ1-5; D is unclear. Trimming shortened V by 3 bases and J by 6 bases, and 18 bases separated the two germline ends. Germline CDR1 and CDR2: MNHNY and SVGAGI (reference sequence). This CDR3 has 16 residues. CDR3 DNA: TGTGCCAGCAGTTATTCAAGACTCAACTTGGTTCAGCCCCAGCATTTT. Residues: CASSYSRLNLVQPQHF.

This clone has a single count. The CDR3, as DNA: TGTGCCAGCAGTGGGGACAGCTACGAGCAGTACTTC. Its translation is CASSGDSYEQYF. The genes are TRBV14 and TRBJ2-5, with 7 bases identical to TRBD1. The J call could be wrong; TRBJ2-7 is a better fit for the DNA end. The CDR3 is 12 amino acids. Germline V lookup: CDR1 SGHDN, CDR2 FVKESK.

About this clone itself: The sample has other DNA sequences that encode this CDR3 too. V and J are TRBV7-3 and TRBJ2-3, with D perhaps matching TRBD1 (5 bases). CDR1 and CDR2 from the germline V gene are SGHTA and FQGTGA. Trimming cost V 5 bases and J 3 bases, with 9 bases left between them. The CDR3 totals 13 residues. This chain's CDR3 is CASSLKGTDTQYF. The CDR3 DNA sequence: TGTGCCAGCAGCCTCAAGGGGACAGATACGCAGTATTTT.

The V call is TRBV28, the J call TRBJ1-1, with a tentative D call TRBD1 (6 bases). From germline, CDR1 is MDHEN and CDR2 SYDVKM. CDR3 length: 17 amino acids. V was cut by 4 bases and J by 1 base, with 19 bases left in between. DNA for the CDR3: TGTGCCAGCAGTTCCACGACGCAGGGGAGAAAGAACACTGAAGCTTTCTTT. Translation gives CASSSTTQGRKNTEAFF. The variable domain in full, completed from reference TRBV28 and TRBJ1-1, reads DVKVTQSSRYLVKRTGEKVFLECVQDMDHENMFWYRQDPGLGLRLIYFSYDVKMKEKGDIPEGYSVSREKKERFSLILESASTNQTSMYLCASSSTTQGRKNTEAFFGQGTRLTVV.

The V call is TRBV27, the J call TRBJ2-7; 8 bases fit TRBD1. The CDR3 contains 16 residues. Germline CDR1 MNHEY, CDR2 SMNVEV (reference sequence). Losses at the gene ends were 2 bases for V and 0 bases for J; bases not matched to a gene: 6. The CDR3 is CASSLMVTGASYEQYF. CDR3 DNA sequence: TGTGCCAGCAGTTTAATGGTGACAGGGGCCTCCTACGAGCAGTACTTC.

The CDR3 DNA is TGTGCCAGCAGCCAAGTCAGGTCGAGCTCCTACAATGAGCAGTTCTTC. Translated: CASSQVRSSSYNEQFF. The gene calls are TRBV14 and TRBJ2-1; D remains unclear. Germline assignment: CDR1 SGHDN and CDR2 FVKESK. The CDR3 runs 16 residues. Trimming cost V 1 base and J 0 bases, with 10 bases left between them.

This clone was seen a few times. This rearrangement joins TRBV18 to TRBJ1-5, with a tentative D call TRBD1 (5 bases). V was cut by 3 bases and J by 1 base, with 10 bases left in between. The CDR3 totals 15 residues. Germline V CDR1 and CDR2: KGHSH, LQKENI. The CDR3 DNA reads as TGTGCCAGCTCACCGCAGGGAGGGAGCAATCAGCCCCAGCATTTT. Encoded protein: CASSPQGGSNQPQHF.

The gene calls are TRBV2 and TRBJ2-7; perhaps TRBD2 as D (5 bases). Per germline, CDR1 SNHLY and CDR2 FYNNEI. The ends were cut back, 6 bases at V and 1 base at J, with 13 bases in the middle. The CDR3 has 14 amino acids. This chain's CDR3 is CASRLEDSSYEQYF. The CDR3 DNA is TGTGCCAGCAGACTTGAGGACTCTTCCTACGAGCAGTACTTC.